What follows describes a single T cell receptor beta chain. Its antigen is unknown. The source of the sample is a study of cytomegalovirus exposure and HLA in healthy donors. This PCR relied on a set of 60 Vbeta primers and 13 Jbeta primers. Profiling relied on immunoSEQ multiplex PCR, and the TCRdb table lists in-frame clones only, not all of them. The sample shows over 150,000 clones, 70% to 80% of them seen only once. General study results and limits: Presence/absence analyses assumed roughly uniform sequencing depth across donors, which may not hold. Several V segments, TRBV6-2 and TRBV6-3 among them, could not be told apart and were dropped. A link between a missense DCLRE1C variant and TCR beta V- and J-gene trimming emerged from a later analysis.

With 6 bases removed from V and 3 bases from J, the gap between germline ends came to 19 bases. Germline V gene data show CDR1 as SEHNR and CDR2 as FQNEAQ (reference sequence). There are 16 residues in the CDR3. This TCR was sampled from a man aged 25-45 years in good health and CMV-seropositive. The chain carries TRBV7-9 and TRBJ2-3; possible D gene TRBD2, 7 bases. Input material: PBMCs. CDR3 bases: TGTGCCAGCAGTCGTTCCGGCGGGGGCATGACAGATACGCAGTATTTT. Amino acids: CASSRSGGGMTDTQYF.